This T cell receptor beta chain was captured in a study of cytomegalovirus exposure and HLA in healthy donors. Both 60 Vbeta primers and 13 Jbeta primers went into the PCR. Produced via immunoSEQ multiplex PCR; TCRdb's table is partial and in-frame only. Found here are about 160,000 clones, approximately 76% of them singletons; the top ten hold around 1.4%. The clonotype originates from a man aged 55-75 years in good health and CMV-seronegative. The specimen was PBMCs.

DNA for the CDR3: TGCGCCAGCAGCTTGTTGTCATCAACTAATGAAAAACTGTTTTTT. This gives the protein CASSLLSSTNEKLFF. The chain combines TRBV5-1 with TRBJ1-4, with D uncertain. The germline V gene has CDR1 SGHRS and CDR2 YFSETQ. Between the trimmed V and J ends, which lost 1 base and 0 bases, there was a span of 7 bases. The CDR3 has 15 residues. Full variable domain (missing parts from reference TRBV5-1 and TRBJ1-4): KAGVTQTPRYLIKTRGQQVTLSCSPISGHRSVSWYQQTPGQGLQFLFEYFSETQRNKGNFPGRFSGRQFSNSRSEMNVSTLELGDSALYLCASSLLSSTNEKLFFGSGTQLSVL.